The text below deals with one T cell receptor (beta chain). This clonotype was seen more than once but under ten times. Its cognate antigen has yet to be identified. Base qualities were left out, and no much larger clone turns up one base away. The meaning of the sample's time point label: patch test 2, 6 weeks after DPC sensitization. The intended sense of this specimen's treatment or condition label: therapeutic diphenylcyclopropenone sensitization with weekly scalp DPC. At every patch-test visit, the blood draw took place before the patch test was put on. Patients were eligible if aged 18 to 70, diagnosed with alopecia and judged suitable for DPC therapy, and pregnant patients were excluded. Unfractionated whole blood was collected in Tempus Blood RNA tubes, and total RNA was extracted from that blood. This record comes from a study of human T cells and chemical hapten exposure (dated by TCRdb to about 2021). At the level of the whole study: For sensitization, 2% DPC in acetone was applied to a roughly 2 cm by roughly 2 cm area of upper inner arm skin. Patients additionally received weekly therapeutic DPC doses to the scalp throughout the roughly 25-week study period. Patch testing was performed on the upper back with Finn chambers containing 0.01% DPC, and the patch tests were scored after 6 days according to International Contact Dermatitis Research Group standards. The patient cohort, mostly female, included alopecia areata with under or over 50% scalp involvement, alopecia totalis and alopecia universalis. The libraries were sequenced as a pool, and the TCR yield per sample differed mostly because of small variations in library volumes within the pool. The study tracked peripheral blood TCR repertoire changes in vivo during primary and secondary sensitization to the hapten diphenylcyclopropenone (DPC) in alopecia patients. Blood samples were taken from patients before sensitization (week 0) and then at 2, 6 and about 24 weeks after DPC sensitization. For TCR sequencing, blood came from over 25 alopecia patients at anywhere from one to four time points (pre-sensitization, 2, 6 and 24 weeks). The paper as a whole reports these results and caveats: Compared with pre-sensitization or healthy control sets, expanded TCRs formed significantly more large CDR3 similarity clusters, which is consistent with antigen-driven responses. After repeated subsampling, the strength of the expansion versus patch-test correlation and the threshold at which it became significant changed. No change with DPC sensitization was found in the number of TCRs above 1 in 1000 frequency, and no evidence of global repertoire structure alterations was found. Patch test score was positively correlated with the number of PT1 expanded TCRs, with significance at thresholds 8, 16 and 32 but not at 4. Because every patient had alopecia, a presumed autoimmune disease, the patients' immune response might differ from that of healthy individuals.

The library was generated by RACE. The sequencer listed for this sample is NextSeq 500. During library preparation, unique molecular identifiers were attached to individual cDNA molecules so that TCRs could be counted in a quantitative, reproducible way. From each blood RNA sample, both TCR alpha and TCR beta chains were sequenced. Regarding the original processing steps: Samples had a median of about 96,000 TCRs, with a range from roughly 23,224 to 700,000. The Decombinator software suite was used to annotate the V, J and CDR3 of the TCR reads. Every sample was subsampled to the same number of TCRs (28,000) for the PS versus PT1 abundance plots. Expanded TCRs were defined as absent before sensitization and observed at least eight times at the 2-week time point. TCRdb reran the public reads through fastp at Q25 and MiXCR, keeping productive beta chains. Rows with one shared CDR3 protein collapse into an entry with the most common genes and DNA. For this entry, the V and J calls and clone size follow TCRdb and not the study's own pipeline. For this sample there are under 100,000 distinct CDR3 sequences; roughly an eighth appear just once. The ten largest clones represent 3.2% of the sample.

This material consisted of whole blood, taken in connection with sensitization to the hapten diphenylcyclopropenone (DPC). This receptor was taken from a woman in her thirties or forties with alopecia areata. Some clones in this sample may be carry-over from other donors' samples.

The sequenced DNA: TGCGCCAGCAGCTTGGGTGACAGGTACAATGAGCAGTTCTTC. Its translation is CASSLGDRYNEQFF. This receptor chain uses TRBV5-1 and TRBJ2-1; perhaps TRBD1 is the D gene, with 6 bases matching. V is shortened by 0 bases, J by 4 bases, and the region joining them spans 8 bases. The CDR3 sequence holds 14 residues, the cysteine and phenylalanine included. Just the 42-base CDR3 DNA is kept, in frame starting at base 1. Per the germline V gene, SGHRS is the CDR1 and YFSETQ is the CDR2.